A single sample gave rise to the 5 T cell receptor beta chains below, sequenced in a study of Graves' ophthalmopathy and Graves' hyperthyroidism. RNA transcripts served as template for amplifying TCR beta CDR3 sequences. Second-round multiplex PCR came after first-round RT-PCR with HTBI primers. TCRdb re-analysed the multiplex PCR reads in MiXCR, keeping a single row per CDR3 protein. The sample lists a few hundred thousand distinct CDR3 sequences; 20% to 25% were seen once. The sequenced sample consisted of peripheral blood. These TCRs come from a woman aged 45-60 years with Graves' ophthalmopathy.

This clonotype was seen at least ten times. This chain connects TRBV20-1 to TRBJ2-7, with D possibly being TRBD1 (6 bases). The germline V and J ends were trimmed by 3 bases and 2 bases, with 11 bases remaining between them. Germline CDR1 reads DFQATT; CDR2 reads SNEGSKA (reference sequence). The CDR3 spans 13 residues. As DNA, the CDR3 is TGCAGTGCTAGTGTACAGGGAGCCTACGAGCAGTACTTC. The encoded protein is CSASVQGAYEQYF.

This clonotype was recorded at least ten times. The chain recombines TRBV30 with TRBJ2-7, with 7 bases that match TRBD1. The CDR3 loop spans 13 amino acids. Trimming cost V 5 bases and J 2 bases; bases outside gene matches: 6. The germline gives CDR1 GTSNPN, CDR2 SVGIG (reference sequence). DNA for the CDR3: TGTGCCTGGTCGAAGGGACAGACCTACGAGCAGTACTTC. This translates into CAWSKGQTYEQYF.

V is TRBV5-1 and J is TRBJ2-7; D is ambiguous. CDR3 length: 14 amino acids. Trimming cost V 0 bases and J 7 bases, with 14 bases left between them. The germline CDR1 and CDR2 sequences are SGHRS and YFSETQ. CDR3 loop: CASSLDVASTEQYF. CDR3 DNA sequence: TGCGCCAGCAGCTTGGATGTAGCTAGTACTGAGCAGTACTTC.

This clonotype occurred many times. CDR3 amino acids: CASRPGTGIVQPQHF. The CDR3 nucleotides read TGTGCCAGCAGACCGGGTACGGGAATTGTTCAGCCCCAGCATTTT. J is TRBJ1-5 and V is TRBV28; D call uncertain. The ends were cut back, 6 bases at V and 6 bases at J, with 18 bases in the middle. CDR1 MDHEN and CDR2 SYDVKM come from the germline V gene. This CDR3 spans 15 amino acids.

The sample holds many counts of this clonotype. The chain combines TRBV19 with TRBJ1-3; D is unresolved. This CDR3 contains 16 residues. Looked up from germline, CDR1 is LNHDA and CDR2 is SQIVND (reference sequence). Trimming removed 7 bases from V and 0 bases from J, with 16 bases in between. The CDR3 sequence: CASTPVAAVSGNTIYF. CDR3 DNA: TGTGCCAGTACCCCAGTCGCAGCTGTCTCTGGAAACACCATATATTTT.